This T cell receptor (beta chain) was profiled in a study of T cells in Graves' hyperthyroidism and ophthalmopathy. Regions amplified from RNA transcripts were the TCR beta CDR3 regions. During a first-round RT-PCR of the TCR CDR3, the HTBI primer set was used. TCRdb analysed the multiplex PCR reads with MiXCR anew, one entry per CDR3 protein. This sample yields about 480,000 distinct CDR3 sequences, of which around an eighth are seen a single time; 17% belongs to the top ten. Trimming cost V 0 bases and J 5 bases, with 15 bases left between them. The CDR3 spans 16 residues. Germline V gives CDR1 SGHRS, CDR2 YFSETQ.

The rearrangement uses TRBV5-1 and TRBJ1-5; a possible D gene is TRBD1 (5 bases). The receptor's source is a woman aged 18-29 years with Graves' hyperthyroidism. Sample: blood. CDR3 sequence (DNA): TGCGCCAGCAGCTTGGAGGGCGGGGGGGGACATCAGCCCCAGCATTTT. This codes for CASSLEGGGGHQPQHF. The full variable domain, with the rest looked up from reference TRBV5-1 and TRBJ1-5, is KAGVTQTPRYLIKTRGQQVTLSCSPISGHRSVSWYQQTPGQGLQFLFEYFSETQRNKGNFPGRFSGRQFSNSRSEMNVSTLELGDSALYLCASSLEGGGGHQPQHFGDGTRLSIL.